These T cell receptor beta chains were read from a single sample in a study of tumor-infiltrating lymphocytes in primary liver carcinoma. TCRdb fed the multiplex PCR reads into MiXCR, producing one record per CDR3 protein. The sample holds tens of thousands of distinct CDR3 sequences; less than 75% are singletons and the top ten take roughly 27%. The sample was liver tumor tissue from sampling region 5. The receptors were gathered from a man between 35 and 55 years old with primary liver carcinoma and hepatitis B virus infection. CDR3s include the opening cysteine and the closing phenylalanine or tryptophan. A D gene is named only where the DNA matches it firmly. Only some rows state a clone size, as once, few, many or a class for expanded clones.

CASTGWNTGELFF,TGTGCCAGTACAGGCTGGAACACCGGGGAGCTGTTTTTT,TRBJ2-2,-,TRBV10-3,many
CASSLDRGGVRPNTGELYF,TGTGCCAGCAGCTTAGATCGAGGGGGAGTGCGTCCGAACACCGGGGAGCTGTATTTC,TRBJ2-2,-,TRBV11-2,-
CVSSLCQGLGTGELFF,TGTGTCAGCAGCTTGTGTCAGGGGCTGGGCACCGGGGAGCTGTTTTTT,TRBJ2-2,-,TRBV5-5,-
CATSGGTNLRETQYF,TGTGCCACCAGCGGAGGGACTAATCTTCGAGAGACCCAGTACTTC,TRBJ2-5,TRBD2,TRBV24-1,-
CGVTTSLSYEQYF,TGCGGCGTTACTACAAGTCTTTCCTACGAGCAGTACTTC,TRBJ2-7,-,TRBV29-1,-
CASSQEPGAGTQYF,TGCGCCAGCAGCCAAGAGCCAGGGGCAGGGACTCAGTACTTC,TRBJ2-5,-,TRBV4-1,-
CASSLTTSGRAGRDTQYF,TGTGCCAGCAGCTTAACTACTAGCGGGAGGGCGGGGCGAGATACGCAGTATTTT,TRBJ2-3,TRBD2,TRBV11-2,large
CASSDSGLSNTGELFF,TGTGCCAGCAGTGACTCGGGACTCTCGAACACCGGGGAGCTGTTTTTT,TRBJ2-2,-,TRBV6-4,many
CAGGLAGDVTGELFF,TGCGCCGGCGGTCTAGCGGGAGATGTCACCGGGGAGCTGTTCTTT,TRBJ2-2,TRBD2,TRBV4-1,-
CSVETHWGGGGFSIDTQYF,TGCAGCGTTGAGACTCATTGGGGCGGGGGGGGGTTTAGCATAGATACGCAGTATTTT,TRBJ2-3,TRBD2,TRBV29-1,once
CASSDGSEDSQPQHF,TGTGCCAGCAGCGACGGGTCCGAGGATAGTCAGCCCCAGCATTTT,TRBJ1-5,-,TRBV7-8,many
CASSGRVTDFGYGEAFF,TGTGCCAGCAGTGGCCGGGTCACTGACTTCGGATATGGTGAGGCTTTCTTT,TRBJ1-1,-,TRBV6-1,once
CVSSSPGGKGPYEQYF,TGTGTCAGCAGTTCCCCCGGTGGGAAGGGACCGTACGAGCAGTACTTC,TRBJ2-7,-,TRBV28,-
CASSDGNSNEQFF,TGCGCCAGCAGTGACGGCAATAGCAATGAGCAGTTCTTC,TRBJ2-1,-,TRBV10-2,many
CASSLDLGHSGNTIYF,TGTGCCAGCAGCTTAGATCTAGGCCACTCTGGAAATACCATATATTTT,TRBJ1-3,-,TRBV11-2,-
CASSKLSGTDTGELFF,TGTGCCAGCAGTAAACTTAGTGGGACAGACACCGGGGAACTGTTTTTT,TRBJ2-2,TRBD1,TRBV6-5,-
CASSLSRGRGANFLTF,TGTGCCAGCAGCTTATCACGGGGAAGAGGGGCCAACTTCCTGACCTTC,TRBJ2-6,-,TRBV11-2,-